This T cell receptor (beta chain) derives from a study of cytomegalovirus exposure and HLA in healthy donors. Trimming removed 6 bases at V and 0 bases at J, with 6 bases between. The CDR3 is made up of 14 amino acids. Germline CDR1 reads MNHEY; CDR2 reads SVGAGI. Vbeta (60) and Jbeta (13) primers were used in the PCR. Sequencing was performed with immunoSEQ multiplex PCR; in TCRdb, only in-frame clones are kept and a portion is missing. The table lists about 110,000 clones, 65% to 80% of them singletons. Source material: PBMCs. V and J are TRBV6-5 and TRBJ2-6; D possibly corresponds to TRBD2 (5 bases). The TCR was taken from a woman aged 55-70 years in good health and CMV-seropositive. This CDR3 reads CASSGNSGANVLTF. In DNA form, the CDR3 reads TGTGCCAGCAGCGGGAACTCTGGGGCCAACGTCCTGACTTTC.